In this sample, the clone carrying this TCR beta chain turned up many times. This CDR3 region has 19 residues. The data were obtained in a study of blood T cell repertoires in COVID-19. As processed by the authors: For nucleated cells, counts were estimated from reference gene primer amplification. The table came from immunoSEQ multiplex PCR; TCRdb's copy has only in-frame clones and leaves some out. D and trimming were read from the DNA, whereas the V and J calls and clone size are those reported in that table. The table records fewer than 120,000 clones, more than 75% of them present only once. V gene TRBV21-1 combines with J gene TRBJ2-7; the table's D call, TRBD1, has no DNA check behind it. TRBV21-1 is shown as a pseudogene. The receptor was isolated from a woman in her fifties or sixties with acute or convalescent COVID-19. Source material: peripheral blood. In DNA form, the CDR3 reads TGTGCCAGCAGCATACAGGGGATTGCTCAACTCCTCAAGGCCTACGAGCAGTACTTC. It translates to CASSIQGIAQLLKAYEQYF.